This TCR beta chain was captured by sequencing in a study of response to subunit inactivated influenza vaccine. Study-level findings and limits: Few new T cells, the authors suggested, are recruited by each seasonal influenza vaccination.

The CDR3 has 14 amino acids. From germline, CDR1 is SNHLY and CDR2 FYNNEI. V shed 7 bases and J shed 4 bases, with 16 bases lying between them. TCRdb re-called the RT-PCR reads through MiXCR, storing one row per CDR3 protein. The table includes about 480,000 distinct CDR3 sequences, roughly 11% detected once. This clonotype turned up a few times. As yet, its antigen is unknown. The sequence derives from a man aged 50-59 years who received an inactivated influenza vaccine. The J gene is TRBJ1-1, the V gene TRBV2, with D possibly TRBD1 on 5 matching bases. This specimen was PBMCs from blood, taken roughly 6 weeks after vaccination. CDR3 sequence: CASKGRAVITEAFF. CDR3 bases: TGTGCCAGCAAGGGGAGGGCGGTGATCACTGAAGCTTTCTTT.